These T cell receptor beta chains were read from a single sample in a study of T cells in Graves' hyperthyroidism and ophthalmopathy. In TCRdb, the multiplex PCR reads were re-called with MiXCR into one record per CDR3 protein. Among around 370,000 distinct CDR3 sequences, under 20% were seen once, and the ten largest hold over 35%. Specimen: blood. The receptor set was obtained from a young man with Graves' ophthalmopathy. CDR3s include the opening cysteine and the closing phenylalanine or tryptophan. D genes are given only for firm matches. The size field is filled for only some rows; it gives once, few, many or a size class.

d_call clone_size j_call v_call cdr3_nt cdr3_aa
TRBD1 few TRBJ1-5 TRBV18 TGTGCCAGCTCACCGGACAGGGGAAGTCAGCCCCAGCATTTT CASSPDRGSQPQHF
TRBD2 few TRBJ2-1 TRBV20-1 TGCAGTGTCACTAGCGGGGGCCTCTACAATGAGCAGTTCTTC CSVTSGGLYNEQFF
TRBD2 few TRBJ2-7 TRBV20-1 TGCAGTGCTAGAGATGGTAGCGGGGGGTCCTACGAGCAGTACTTC CSARDGSGGSYEQYF
NA NA TRBJ2-3 TRBV6-1 TGTGCCAGCAGGCACGAGGGGGGCACAGATACGCAGTATTTT CASRHEGGTDTQYF
TRBD2 NA TRBJ2-3 TRBV11-2 TGTGCCAGCAGCCCAAGGACTAGGGCAGATACGCAGTATTTT CASSPRTRADTQYF
NA few TRBJ2-7 TRBV19 TGTGCCAGTAGTATCACGGTAGCCCAGTCCTACGAGCAGTACTTC CASSITVAQSYEQYF
NA NA TRBJ2-6 TRBV7-6 TGTGCCAGCAGCGTAGGACTTCTCGCTGCCAACGTCCTGACTTTC CASSVGLLAANVLTF
TRBD1 many TRBJ1-1 TRBV18 TGTGCCAGCTCACCACCAGGGGACAGGGGTAACACTGAAGCTTTCTTT CASSPPGDRGNTEAFF
NA NA TRBJ1-2 TRBV5-4 TGTGCCAGCAGTTCGAGGCTTGGCTATGGCTACACCTTC CASSSRLGYGYTF
NA many TRBJ1-1 TRBV7-3 TGTGCCAGCAGCCCCGGAAGTGGCAACACTGAAGCTTTCTTT CASSPGSGNTEAFF
TRBD2 NA TRBJ2-5 TRBV20-1 TGCAGTGCTAGACCCAGGACTAGCGGGGGGTCGTACTTC CSARPRTSGGSYF
NA few TRBJ1-2 TRBV18 TGTGCCAGCTCCCGTAGGACAGAAAACTATGGCTACACCTTC CASSRRTENYGYTF
NA NA TRBJ1-6 TRBV9 TGTGCCAGCAGCGTAGATAGGGACCGCGCCTATAATTCACCCCTCCACTTT CASSVDRDRAYNSPLHF
NA once TRBJ2-2 TRBV10-2 TGCGCCAGCATGGGGGGCGCGGAGACCGGGGAGCTGTTTTTT CASMGGAETGELFF
NA many TRBJ1-2 TRBV5-1 TGCGCCAGCAGCTTGGATGGCGGGGCTAACTATGGCTACACCTTC CASSLDGGANYGYTF
NA many TRBJ1-2 TRBV16 TGTGCCAGCAGCCAATCACGGTGGGACTATGGCTACACCTTC CASSQSRWDYGYTF
NA NA TRBJ2-2 TRBV29-1 TGCAGCGTTGTCCGCACTGGGGAGCTGTTTTTT CSVVRTGELFF
NA many TRBJ1-1 TRBV7-3 TGTGCCAGCAGCTCACCCACGGGTGTGGCTTTCTTT CASSSPTGVAFF